This T cell receptor (beta chain) came from a study of T and B cells in COVID-19 patients. On the study more broadly: Peripheral blood came from COVID-19 patients with active infection or after recovery. Regarding the study as a whole: Patients with COVID-19 reportedly showed strongly skewed T cell receptor beta variable and joining gene usage. Sorted SARS-CoV-2-responsive or tetramer+ T cells and CD4+, regulatory and CD8+ subsets were not yet sequenced.

Each TRB amplification used roughly 240-550 ng of genomic DNA from blood. The CDR3 is 15 residues long. V was clipped by 4 bases and J by 5 bases; unmatched bases: 4. BIOMED2 TRB-A/B primer pools were used in multiplex TRB PCR. TCRdb analysed the multiplex PCR reads with MiXCR anew, one entry per CDR3 protein. This repertoire shows thousands of distinct CDR3 sequences, about 22% found once; its top ten account for approximately 3.6%. Comment on this clonotype: Its target is not known.

The sequence came from a human donor who had recovered from COVID-19. This chain connects TRBV12-3 or TRBV12-4 to TRBJ2-1; 11 positions agree with TRBD2. The sequenced material came from blood. The CDR3 DNA reads as TGTGCCAGCAGTTCGGGACTAGCGGACCACAATGAGCAGTTCTTC. Its protein product is CASSSGLADHNEQFF.